Presented here are 11 T cell receptor beta chains from one specimen sequenced in a study of blood T cell repertoires in COVID-19. Method: immunoSEQ multiplex PCR; TCRdb's copy keeps in-frame clones and lacks some. The sample includes about 34,000 clones, 75% to 95% seen only once; the top ten take 4.5% to 7%. The sequenced sample was peripheral blood. These receptors all come from a woman of 80 years or more with acute or convalescent COVID-19.

The chain employs TRBV19 and TRBJ2-7, with D maybe TRBD2 (6 bases). This CDR3 is 14 amino acids long. Germline CDR1 and CDR2: LNHDA and SQIVND (reference sequence). Trimming took off 7 bases at V and 1 base at J, with 14 bases between the two ends. The CDR3 here is CASTPTRRSYEQYF. CDR3 DNA: TGTGCCAGTACCCCGACTAGGAGGTCCTACGAGCAGTACTTC.

The sample holds one count of this clone. This chain uses TRBV5-5 with TRBJ1-3; the D gene is possibly TRBD1 (6 bases). Trimming stripped 5 bases from V and 4 bases from J, with 13 bases between. Germline CDR1 reads SGHKS; CDR2 reads YYEKEE (reference sequence). The CDR3 consists of 14 residues. The CDR3 region has the DNA TGTGCCAGCAGACTGAACAGGGTAGGAAACACCATATATTTT. Translation gives CASRLNRVGNTIYF. Variable domain in full (rest from reference TRBV5-5 and TRBJ1-3): DAGVTQSPTHLIKTRGQQVTLRCSPISGHKSVSWYQQVLGQGPQFIFQYYEKEERGRGNFPDRFSARQFPNYSSELNVNALLLGDSALYLCASRLNRVGNTIYFGEGSWLTVV.

The V and J genes are TRBV4-1 and TRBJ2-2; possibly TRBD1 for D (6 bases). This CDR3 spans 16 amino acids. Germline V CDR1 and CDR2: MGHRA, YSYEKL. Trimming took 4 bases from V and 3 from J, leaving 15 bases between them. The CDR3 region has the DNA TGCGCCAGCAGCCCGACTGCAGGGGCGGACACCGGGGAGCTGTTTTTT. It translates to CASSPTAGADTGELFF.

The chain couples TRBV9 to TRBJ1-2; TRBD1 matches at 7 bases. Germline V gene data show CDR1 as SGDLS and CDR2 as YYNGEE. After removal of 0 bases from V and 4 bases from J, the junction contained 0 bases not matched to a gene. The CDR3 has 13 residues. The CDR3 sequence: CASSVGDSYGYTF. In DNA form, the CDR3 reads TGTGCCAGCAGCGTAGGGGACAGCTATGGCTACACCTTC. Supplemented by reference TRBV9 and TRBJ1-2, the full variable domain reads DSGVTQTPKHLITATGQRVTLRCSPRSGDLSVYWYQQSLDQGLQFLIQYYNGEERAKGNILERFSAQQFPDLHSELNLSSLELGDSALYFCASSVGDSYGYTFGSGTRLTVV.

V and J are TRBV19 and TRBJ1-5; D is uncertain. Germline values: CDR1 LNHDA, CDR2 SQIVND (reference sequence). Trimming left V 11 bases short and J 9 bases short, with 11 bases between. This CDR3 has 10 residues. The CDR3 region has the DNA TGTGCCCCGCGGAGTCCGCCCCAGCATTTT. Its translation is CAPRSPPQHF.

This chain joins TRBV5-1 and TRBJ2-5; perhaps TRBD2 as D (6 bases). Trimming took off 3 bases at V and 2 bases at J, with 14 bases between the two ends. Per germline, CDR1 SGHRS and CDR2 YFSETQ. This CDR3 spans 15 amino acids. CDR3 DNA sequence: TGCGCCAGCAGCTGGGGGGTGGGGGATCAAGAGACCCAGTACTTC. This codes for CASSWGVGDQETQYF.

This clone was observed a few times. V is TRBV11-1 and J is TRBJ2-3; TRBD1 might be the D (6 bases). CDR1 and CDR2 (germline): SGHAT, FQDESV (reference sequence). Trimming took 3 bases from V and 2 from J, leaving 15 bases between them. The CDR3 runs to 16 residues. Here the CDR3 reads CASSLQTGHATDTQYF. The CDR3 region has the DNA TGTGCCAGCAGCTTGCAAACGGGACACGCCACAGATACGCAGTATTTT.

The V gene is TRBV7-8, the J gene TRBJ1-6; D gene unclear. From germline, CDR1 is SGHVS and CDR2 FQNEAQ. V lost 7 bases, J lost 2 bases, and 12 bases lay in between. This CDR3 comprises 15 residues. The chain's CDR3 is CASTLVGTYNSPLHF. As DNA, the CDR3 is TGTGCCAGCACCCTCGTTGGCACCTATAATTCACCCCTCCACTTT.

The chain has TRBV18 and TRBJ1-4; 7 bases match TRBD1. CDR1 and CDR2 from the germline V gene are KGHSH and LQKENI. The CDR3 is made up of 14 amino acids. The ends lost 6 bases at V and 7 bases at J; junction bases unmatched: 8. Here the CDR3 reads CASSRQGLGEKLFF. CDR3 coding DNA: TGTGCCAGCTCCCGACAGGGTCTCGGTGAAAAACTGTTTTTT.

This chain links TRBV7-8 with TRBJ1-2; a weak D match, TRBD1 (5 bases). This CDR3 has 14 amino acids. The V end lost 4 bases, the J end lost 6 bases, and 15 bases lay between the germline ends. The germline V gene has CDR1 SGHVS and CDR2 FQNEAQ. For the CDR3, the DNA is TGTGCCAGCAGCTCGCCCCCAGGGATACATGGCTACACCTTC. It translates to CASSSPPGIHGYTF.

The chain uses TRBV2 and TRBJ1-2; D remains unclear. The CDR3 contains 12 residues. V was shortened by 2 bases and J by 4 bases, with 5 bases between the two germline ends. From germline, CDR1 is SNHLY and CDR2 FYNNEI. CDR3 nucleotide sequence: TGTGCCAGCAGTGAAACTATCTATGGCTACACCTTC. Translating gives CASSETIYGYTF.